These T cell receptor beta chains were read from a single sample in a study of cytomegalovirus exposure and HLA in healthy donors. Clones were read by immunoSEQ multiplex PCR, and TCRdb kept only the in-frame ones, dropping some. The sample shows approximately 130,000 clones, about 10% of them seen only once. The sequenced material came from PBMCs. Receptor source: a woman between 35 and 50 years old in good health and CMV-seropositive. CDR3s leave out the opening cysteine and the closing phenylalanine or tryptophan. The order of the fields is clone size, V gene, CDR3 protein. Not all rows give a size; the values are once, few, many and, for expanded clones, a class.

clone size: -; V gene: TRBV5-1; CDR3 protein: ASSEGPTNEKLF
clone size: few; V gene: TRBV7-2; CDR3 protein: ASRGGTGNTIY
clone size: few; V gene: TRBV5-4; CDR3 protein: ASSLMAGSSYEQY
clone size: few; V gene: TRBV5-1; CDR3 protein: ASREDKTYYNEQF
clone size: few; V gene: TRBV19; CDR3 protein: ASSNRENQPQH
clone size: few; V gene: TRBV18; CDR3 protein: ASSLRTGNSEQY
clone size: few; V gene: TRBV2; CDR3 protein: ASSGGEKLF
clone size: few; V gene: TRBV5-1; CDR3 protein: ASSLMWAGGDTDTQY
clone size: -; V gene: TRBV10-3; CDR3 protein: AISEGWTSYEQY
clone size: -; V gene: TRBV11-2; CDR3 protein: ASSSDKGNTEAF
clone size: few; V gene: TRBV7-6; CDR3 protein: ASSLVRQVTGELF
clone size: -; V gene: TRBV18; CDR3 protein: ASSPLAGGLLVSTDTQY
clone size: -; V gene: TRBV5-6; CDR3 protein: ASSPVRWSTEAF
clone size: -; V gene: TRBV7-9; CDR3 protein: ASSLRDRGTEAF
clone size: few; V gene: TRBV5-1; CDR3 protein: ASSLGQGEKLF
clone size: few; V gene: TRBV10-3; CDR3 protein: AISDGTGRNSPLH
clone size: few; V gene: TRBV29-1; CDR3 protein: SVGVGRGALGNTIY
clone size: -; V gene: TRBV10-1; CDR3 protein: ARADRRAEDEKY
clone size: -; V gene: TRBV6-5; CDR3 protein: ASSSRQGSYEQY
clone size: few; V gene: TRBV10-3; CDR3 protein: AISEGSVPSYEQY
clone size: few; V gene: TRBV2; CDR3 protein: ASNGQGGWSNQPQH
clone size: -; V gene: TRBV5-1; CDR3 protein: ASSLDRGPNQPQH
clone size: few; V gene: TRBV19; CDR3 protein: ASGVWGDGSNQPQH
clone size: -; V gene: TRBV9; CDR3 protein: ASSVTGNTGELF
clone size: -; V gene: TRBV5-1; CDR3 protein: ASSILGPRGDTQY
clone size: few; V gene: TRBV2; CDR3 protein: ASSGTSIGTDTQY
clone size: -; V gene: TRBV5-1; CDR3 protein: ASSPGGGPDTQY
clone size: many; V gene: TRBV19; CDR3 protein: ASSPSPQGSYGYT
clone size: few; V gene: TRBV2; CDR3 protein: ASRADIAGELF
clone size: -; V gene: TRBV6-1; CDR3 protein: ASSEVSRGNSPLH
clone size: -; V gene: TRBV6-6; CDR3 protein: ASRGGQGKTQY
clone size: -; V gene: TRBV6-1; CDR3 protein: ASSPTGGGNTEAF